The 23 T cell receptor beta chains in this list originate from one sample, sequenced in a study of shared clonotypes between healthy human individuals (dated by TCRdb to 2018 to 2021). CD8 naive samples consisted of CD45RO-negative cells that were positively selected for CCR7, yielding a CD45RA+CCR7+ population without TemRA cells. The library relied on the immunoSEQ multiplex PCR assay. The table was pulled from immuneACCESS by TCRdb, which kept in-frame rearrangements only. Such tables lose some clones; where checked, under half of the loss comes from unresolved V genes, and the rest has no known cause. The sample has roughly 2.1 million clones on record, approximately 94% of them singletons. In total, the top ten clones hold 1.5% to 2% of the sample. The sample taken for sequencing was naive CD8+ T cells from PBMCs. The intended sense of this specimen's cell subset or site label: CD45RA+CCR7+. The receptors here all came from a man younger than 35 in good health. Some clones in this sample may be carry-over from other donors' samples.

CDR3 sequence (DNA): TGTGCCAGCAGTTCACCCCGCCGGGACTACGGGACAGATACGCAGTATTTT. Translation: CASSSPRRDYGTDTQYF. This chain uses TRBV28 with TRBJ2-3, with 7 bases that match TRBD2. The junction had 13 bases not matched to a gene; V was cut back by 4 bases and J by 3 bases. The CDR3 loop spans 17 amino acids. Per the germline V gene, CDR1 is MDHEN and CDR2 is SYDVKM.

The chain uses TRBV21-1 and TRBJ2-7; TRBD1 reflects the table's D call only, with no check against the DNA. TRBV21-1 is a listed pseudogene. The CDR3 has 12 residues. CDR3 residues: CASRAGGYEQYF. The DNA for the CDR3 is TGTGCCAGCAGGGCAGGGGGCTACGAGCAGTACTTC.

The chain is built from TRBV7-9 and TRBJ2-7, with 9 bases fitting TRBD2. After removal of 5 bases from V and 5 bases from J, the junction contained 10 bases not matched to a gene. There are 15 residues in the CDR3. Germline loops: CDR1 SEHNR, CDR2 FQNEAQ (reference sequence). The CDR3 spells CASSPWASGINEQYF. The CDR3 coding sequence is TGTGCCAGCAGCCCCTGGGCTAGCGGGATTAACGAGCAGTACTTC.

This clone has only one observation. The rearrangement links TRBV9 to TRBJ2-1; D remains unclear. CDR3 length: 13 residues. Germline CDR1 SGDLS, CDR2 YYNGEE. V gave up 0 bases and J gave up 14 bases, with 15 bases separating them. The chain's CDR3 is CASSVGGTPPEFF. As DNA, the CDR3 is TGTGCCAGCAGCGTAGGGGGAACCCCGCCGGAGTTCTTC.

J is TRBJ1-1 and V is TRBV5-4; a weak D match, TRBD1 (5 bases). The CDR3 extends over 13 amino acids. In germline, CDR1 is SGHNT, CDR2 YYREEE (reference sequence). Trimming removed 2 bases at V and 5 bases at J, with 10 bases between. In DNA form, the CDR3 reads TGTGCCAGCAGCTTTGGGTGGGGGACTGAAGCTTTCTTT. It codes for CASSFGWGTEAFF.

The CDR3 here is CASSLGGRHNQPQHF. The CDR3 coding sequence is TGTGCCAGCAGCTTAGGTGGTAGGCACAATCAGCCCCAGCATTTT. The rearrangement links TRBV7-8 to TRBJ1-5; D ambiguous. There are 15 residues in the CDR3. Germline lookup yields CDR1 SGHVS and CDR2 FQNEAQ. With 1 base removed from V and 3 bases from J, the gap between germline ends came to 10 bases.

This chain links TRBV2 with TRBJ1-1; 11 positions match TRBD1. V shed 5 bases, J shed 0 bases, and the junction held 17 bases outside the gene matches. Looked up from germline, CDR1 is SNHLY and CDR2 is FYNNEI. CDR3 size: 20 residues. The CDR3 is CASSTMKPDRGPGLNTEAFF. DNA of the CDR3: TGTGCCAGCAGTACGATGAAACCGGACAGGGGGCCCGGACTGAACACTGAAGCTTTCTTT.

The rearrangement uses TRBV7-9 and TRBJ1-1; TRBD1 might be the D (5 bases). The CDR3 totals 16 residues. Trimming took 2 bases from V and 1 from J, leaving 14 bases between them. Germline CDR1 is SEHNR and CDR2 is FQNEAQ (reference sequence). The CDR3 sequence: CASSLMGLGGNTEAFF. In nucleotides, the CDR3 is TGTGCCAGCAGCTTAATGGGTCTCGGGGGGAACACTGAAGCTTTCTTT.

This rearrangement joins TRBV28 to TRBJ1-1; no firm D call. The CDR3 length is 15 residues. Trimming left V 5 bases short and J 5 bases short, with 18 bases between. Looked up from germline, CDR1 is MDHEN and CDR2 is SYDVKM. The CDR3 spells CASSPLPGETTEAFF. The CDR3 bases are TGTGCCAGCAGTCCCCTCCCCGGAGAGACAACTGAAGCTTTCTTT.

This clone showed up just once. V usage is TRBV7-8 and J usage is TRBJ2-1; D is ambiguous. The CDR3 runs to 15 residues. Trimming took 5 bases from V and 2 from J, leaving 13 bases between them. Germline V lookup: CDR1 SGHVS, CDR2 FQNEAQ. CDR3 sequence: CASSPLKPPYNEQFF. In DNA, the CDR3 is TGTGCCAGCAGCCCGCTGAAACCCCCCTACAATGAGCAGTTCTTC. Full variable domain (remainder filled in from reference TRBV7-8 and TRBJ2-1): GAGVSQSPRYKVAKRGQDVALRCDPISGHVSLFWYQQALGQGPEFLTYFQNEAQLDKSGLPSDRFFAERPEGSVSTLKIQRTQQEDSAVYLCASSPLKPPYNEQFFGPGTRLTVL.

Of note for this clone: The same CDR3 can be traced to other DNA sequences in this sample. The V and J genes are TRBV19 and TRBJ2-7, with a weak D call TRBD2 (5 bases). Trimming cost V 6 bases and J 3 bases, with 6 bases left between them. Germline V gene sequence: CDR1 LNHDA, CDR2 SQIVND (reference sequence). The CDR3 length is 11 residues. CDR3 coding DNA: TGTGCCAGTAGAGGAGGCTACGAGCAGTACTTC. It encodes CASRGGYEQYF.

The chain uses TRBV10-3 and TRBJ2-3; 7 bases align to TRBD1. V lost 2 bases, J lost 3 bases, and 5 bases stayed unmatched. Germline V CDR1 and CDR2: ENHRY, SYGVKD. CDR3 length: 15 amino acids. The CDR3 loop reads CAISERGQGTDTQYF. In nucleotides, the CDR3 is TGTGCCATCAGTGAGAGGGGGCAGGGGACAGATACGCAGTATTTT.

The rearrangement uses TRBV7-9 and TRBJ1-2; D not certain. The CDR3 consists of 13 residues. The V end lost 4 bases, the J end lost 3 bases, and 9 bases lay between the germline ends. Germline values: CDR1 SEHNR, CDR2 FQNEAQ (reference sequence). CDR3 region: CASSSSGDYGYTF. CDR3 bases: TGTGCCAGCAGCTCGTCAGGCGACTATGGCTACACCTTC.

This chain joins TRBV7-9 and TRBJ2-4, with D maybe TRBD1 (6 bases). This CDR3 comprises 14 residues. V lost 8 bases and J lost 2, with 13 bases in between. Per germline, CDR1 SEHNR and CDR2 FQNEAQ (reference sequence). As DNA, the CDR3 is TGTGCCAGCGCCATGACAGGTACCAAAAACATTCAGTACTTC. Its translation: CASAMTGTKNIQYF.

The chain uses TRBV7-2 and TRBJ1-1; D is possibly TRBD1 (5 bases). Between the trimmed V and J ends, which lost 7 bases and 3 bases, there was a span of 15 bases. The CDR3 has 14 amino acids. Germline CDR1 reads SGHTA; CDR2 reads FQGNSA. The CDR3 DNA reads TGTGCCAGCAACAGAGGGGTTAGGCACACTGAAGCTTTCTTT. It yields the protein CASNRGVRHTEAFF.

V is TRBV15 and J is TRBJ1-5, with D tentatively TRBD1 (5 bases). The CDR3 has 15 amino acids. Trimming stripped 0 bases from V and 3 bases from J, with 9 bases between. Germline CDR1 reads LNHNV; CDR2 reads YYDKDF (reference sequence). The DNA for the CDR3 is TGTGCCACCAGCAGAGATGGGGGGTACAATCAGCCCCAGCATTTT. It specifies CATSRDGGYNQPQHF.

The V gene is TRBV7-9, the J gene TRBJ2-1, with D perhaps TRBD1 (6 bases). From germline, CDR1 is SEHNR and CDR2 FQNEAQ (reference sequence). The CDR3 extends over 16 amino acids. Trimming removed 0 bases at V and 1 base at J, with 10 bases between. The CDR3 nucleotides read TGTGCCAGCAGCTTAGCTTTCGGACAGTCCTACAATGAGCAGTTCTTC. This gives the protein CASSLAFGQSYNEQFF.

This clone has a single count. The chain couples TRBV5-8 to TRBJ2-1; 8 bases match TRBD1. The ends lost 2 bases at V and 0 bases at J; junction bases unmatched: 7. In germline, CDR1 is SGHTS, CDR2 YDEGEE. The CDR3 runs 17 residues. The DNA of the CDR3 is TGTGCCAGCAGCTTCAGGGGGCGGCCTAGCTCCTACAATGAGCAGTTCTTC. As protein: CASSFRGRPSSYNEQFF.

In this sample, this clone turned up once. This chain joins TRBV27 and TRBJ1-2; a weak D match, TRBD1 (5 bases). There are 14 residues in the CDR3. The V end lost 3 bases, the J end lost 14 bases, and 22 bases lay between the germline ends. Per germline, CDR1 MNHEY and CDR2 SMNVEV (reference sequence). CDR3 sequence (DNA): TGTGCCAGCAGTTTTTCAGGGCCACTCCTTATTGAAACCTTC. Encoded protein: CASSFSGPLLIETF.

The CDR3 bases are TGTGCCAGCAGAGAGACTAGCGGACTACTCAGCGAGCAGTTCTTC. It encodes CASRETSGLLSEQFF. V is TRBV27 and J is TRBJ2-1, with 9 bases identical to TRBD2. The CDR3 sequence is 15 residues long. CDR1 is MNHEY, CDR2 SMNVEV, per germline (reference sequence). J was trimmed by 10 bases and V by 6 bases; bases with no gene match: 13.

Turning to this clone: A junction boundary mismatches the germline segment, possibly from a read error. The CDR3 DNA sequence: TGTGCCACCAGCAAAAACCCGTTAAACACTGAAGCTTTCTTT. Amino acids: CATSKNPLNTEAFF. The chain uses TRBV7-6 and TRBJ1-1, with D unresolved. Germline loops: CDR1 SGHVS, CDR2 FNYEAQ. The CDR3 runs 14 residues. The full variable domain, in which reference TRBV7-6 and TRBJ1-1 provide the parts outside the CDR3, is GAGVSQSPRYKVTKRGQDVALRCDPISGHVSLYWYRQALGQGPEFLTYFNYEAQQDKSGLPNDRFSAERPEGSISTLTIQRTEQRDSAMYRCATSKNPLNTEAFFGQGTRLTVV.

J is TRBJ2-3 and V is TRBV2, with a weak D call TRBD2 (6 bases). Looked up from germline, CDR1 is SNHLY and CDR2 is FYNNEI. The CDR3 totals 14 residues. Trimming took off 8 bases at V and 0 bases at J, with 12 bases between the two ends. This CDR3 is CASFPGLSTDTQYF. The CDR3 DNA reads as TGTGCCAGCTTCCCGGGACTTAGCACAGATACGCAGTATTTT.

CDR3 loop: CASSPSIRSTEQFF. CDR3 nucleotides: TGCGCCAGCAGTCCAAGTATCCGTTCTACTGAGCAGTTCTTC. The chain couples TRBV4-1 to TRBJ2-1, with unresolved D. Trimming stripped 6 bases from V and 9 bases from J, with 18 bases between. The CDR3 covers 14 residues. Looked up from germline, CDR1 is MGHRA and CDR2 is YSYEKL.